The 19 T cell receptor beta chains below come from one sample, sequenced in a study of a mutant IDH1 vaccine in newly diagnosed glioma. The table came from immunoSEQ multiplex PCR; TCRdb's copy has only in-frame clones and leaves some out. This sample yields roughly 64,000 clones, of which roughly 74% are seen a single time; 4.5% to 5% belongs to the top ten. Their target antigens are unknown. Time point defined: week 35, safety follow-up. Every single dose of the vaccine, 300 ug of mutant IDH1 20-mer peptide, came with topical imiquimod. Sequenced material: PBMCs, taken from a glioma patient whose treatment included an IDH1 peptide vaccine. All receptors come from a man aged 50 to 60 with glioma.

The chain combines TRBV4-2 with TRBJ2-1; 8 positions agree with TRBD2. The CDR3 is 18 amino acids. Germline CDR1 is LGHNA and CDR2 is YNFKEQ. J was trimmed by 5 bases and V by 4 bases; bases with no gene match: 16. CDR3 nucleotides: TGTGCCAGCAGCCCAAGTGCTGGACTAGCCAATAGGCACAATGAGCAGTTCTTC. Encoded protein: CASSPSAGLANRHNEQFF.

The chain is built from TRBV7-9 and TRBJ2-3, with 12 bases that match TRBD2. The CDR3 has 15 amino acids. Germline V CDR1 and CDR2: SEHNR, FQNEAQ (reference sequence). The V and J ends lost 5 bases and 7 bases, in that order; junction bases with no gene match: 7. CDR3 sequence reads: CASSTTSGGGNTQYF. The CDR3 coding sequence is TGTGCCAGCAGCACGACTAGCGGGGGAGGTAATACGCAGTATTTT.

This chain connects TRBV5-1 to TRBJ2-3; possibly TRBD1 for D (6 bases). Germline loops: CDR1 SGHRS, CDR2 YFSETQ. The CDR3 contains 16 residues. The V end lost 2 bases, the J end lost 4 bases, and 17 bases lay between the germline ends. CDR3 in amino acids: CASSFPPGDYADTQYF. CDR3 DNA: TGCGCCAGCAGCTTTCCGCCAGGGGATTACGCAGATACGCAGTATTTT.

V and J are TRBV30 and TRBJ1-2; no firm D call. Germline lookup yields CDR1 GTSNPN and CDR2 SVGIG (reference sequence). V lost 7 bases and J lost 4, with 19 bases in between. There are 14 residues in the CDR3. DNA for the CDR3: TGTGCCTCCTTCACATTATTCCACGGCTATGGCTACACCTTC. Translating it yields CASFTLFHGYGYTF.

CDR3 protein: CASFWGTGYTF. CDR3 coding DNA: TGTGCCAGCTTCTGGGGCACTGGCTACACCTTC. The chain combines TRBV19 with TRBJ1-2, with D possibly matching TRBD1 (5 bases). This CDR3 is built from 11 residues. Germline loops: CDR1 LNHDA, CDR2 SQIVND (reference sequence). V shed 9 bases and J shed 7 bases, with 12 bases lying between them.

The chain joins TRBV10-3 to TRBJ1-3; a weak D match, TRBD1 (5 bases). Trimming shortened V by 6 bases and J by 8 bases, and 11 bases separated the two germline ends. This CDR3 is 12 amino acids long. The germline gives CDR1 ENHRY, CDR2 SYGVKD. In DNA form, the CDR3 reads TGTGCCATCAGGGGGGAGGCGGACACCATATATTTT. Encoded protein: CAIRGEADTIYF.

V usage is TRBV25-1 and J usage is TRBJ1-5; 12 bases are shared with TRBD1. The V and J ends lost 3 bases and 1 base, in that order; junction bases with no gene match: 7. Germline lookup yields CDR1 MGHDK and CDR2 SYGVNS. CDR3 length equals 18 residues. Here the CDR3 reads CASSEGDRGPWSNQPQHF. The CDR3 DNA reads TGTGCCAGCAGTGAGGGGGACAGGGGGCCCTGGAGCAATCAGCCCCAGCATTTT.

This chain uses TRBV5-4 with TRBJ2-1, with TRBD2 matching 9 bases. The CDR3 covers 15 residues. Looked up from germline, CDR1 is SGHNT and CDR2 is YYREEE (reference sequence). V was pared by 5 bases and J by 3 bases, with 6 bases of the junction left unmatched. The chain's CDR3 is CASRPRGGDYNEQFF. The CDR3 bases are TGTGCCAGCAGGCCGCGGGGGGGCGACTACAATGAGCAGTTCTTC.

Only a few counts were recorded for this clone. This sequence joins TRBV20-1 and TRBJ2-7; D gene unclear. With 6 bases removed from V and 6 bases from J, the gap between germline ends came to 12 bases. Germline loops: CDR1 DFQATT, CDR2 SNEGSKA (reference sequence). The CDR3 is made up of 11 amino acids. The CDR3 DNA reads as TGCAGTGCGGAAGACACACCCGAGCAGTACTTC. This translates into CSAEDTPEQYF.

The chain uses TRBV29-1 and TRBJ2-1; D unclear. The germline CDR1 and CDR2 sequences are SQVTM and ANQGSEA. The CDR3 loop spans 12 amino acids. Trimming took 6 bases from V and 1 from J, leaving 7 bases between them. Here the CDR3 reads CSVGLSYNEQFF. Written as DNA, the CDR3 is TGCAGCGTCGGTCTTTCCTACAATGAGCAGTTCTTC.

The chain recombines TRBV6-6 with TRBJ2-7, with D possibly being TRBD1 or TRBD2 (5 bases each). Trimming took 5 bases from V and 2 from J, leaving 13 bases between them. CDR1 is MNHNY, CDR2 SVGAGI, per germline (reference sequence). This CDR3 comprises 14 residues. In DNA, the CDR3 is TGTGCCAGCAGTACCGCCGGGACCCCCTACGAGCAGTACTTC. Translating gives CASSTAGTPYEQYF.

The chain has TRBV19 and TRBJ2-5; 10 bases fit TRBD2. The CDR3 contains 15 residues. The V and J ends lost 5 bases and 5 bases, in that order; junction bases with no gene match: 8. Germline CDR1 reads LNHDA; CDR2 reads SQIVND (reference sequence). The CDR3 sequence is CASSQLAGARETQYF. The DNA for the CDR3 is TGTGCCAGTAGTCAGCTAGCGGGGGCCCGGGAGACCCAGTACTTC.

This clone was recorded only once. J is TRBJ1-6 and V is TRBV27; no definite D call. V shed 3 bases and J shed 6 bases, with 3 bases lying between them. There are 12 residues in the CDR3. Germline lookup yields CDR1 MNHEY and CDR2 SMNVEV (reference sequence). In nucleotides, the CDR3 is TGTGCCAGCAGTTTTAGTAATTCACCCCTCCACTTT. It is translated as CASSFSNSPLHF.

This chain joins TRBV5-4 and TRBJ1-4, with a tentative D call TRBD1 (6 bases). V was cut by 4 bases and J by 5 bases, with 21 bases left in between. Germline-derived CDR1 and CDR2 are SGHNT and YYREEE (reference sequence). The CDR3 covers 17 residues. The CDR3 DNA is TGTGCCAGCAGCCTTGGCGGTACGGGGGCGCTGAATGAAAAACTGTTTTTT. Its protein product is CASSLGGTGALNEKLFF. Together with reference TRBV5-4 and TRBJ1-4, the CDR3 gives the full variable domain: ETGVTQSPTHLIKTRGQQVTLRCSSQSGHNTVSWYQQALGQGPQFIFQYYREEENGRGNFPPRFSGLQFPNYSSELNVNALELDDSALYLCASSLGGTGALNEKLFFGSGTQLSVL.

The CDR3 protein is CASSFGTANPQHF. The CDR3 nucleotides are TGTGCCAGCAGCTTCGGGACCGCGAATCCCCAGCATTTT. The chain recombines TRBV7-2 with TRBJ1-5; the D gene is possibly TRBD1 (5 bases). Trimming pared 3 bases from V and 10 bases from J, leaving 13 bases between. The germline gives CDR1 SGHTA, CDR2 FQGNSA. The CDR3 is made up of 13 amino acids.

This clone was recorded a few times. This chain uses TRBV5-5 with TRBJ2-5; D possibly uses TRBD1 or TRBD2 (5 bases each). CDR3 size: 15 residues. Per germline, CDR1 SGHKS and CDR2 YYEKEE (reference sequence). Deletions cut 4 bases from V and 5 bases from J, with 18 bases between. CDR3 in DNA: TGTGCCAGCAGCGTGGGAGTTGGGGCCCACGAGACCCAGTACTTC. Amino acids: CASSVGVGAHETQYF.

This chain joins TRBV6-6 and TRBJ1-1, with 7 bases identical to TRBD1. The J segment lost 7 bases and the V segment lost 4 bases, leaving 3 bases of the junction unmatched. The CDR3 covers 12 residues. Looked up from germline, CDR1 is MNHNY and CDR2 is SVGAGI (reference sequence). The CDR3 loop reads CASSSGTVEAFF. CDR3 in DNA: TGTGCCAGCAGTTCCGGGACAGTTGAAGCTTTCTTT.

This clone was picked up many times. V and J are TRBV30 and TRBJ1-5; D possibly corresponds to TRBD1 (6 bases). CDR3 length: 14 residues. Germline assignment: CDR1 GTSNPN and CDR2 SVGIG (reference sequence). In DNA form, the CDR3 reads TGTGAACATTCTCCGGGACACTACAATCAGCCCCAGCATTTT. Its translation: CEHSPGHYNQPQHF.

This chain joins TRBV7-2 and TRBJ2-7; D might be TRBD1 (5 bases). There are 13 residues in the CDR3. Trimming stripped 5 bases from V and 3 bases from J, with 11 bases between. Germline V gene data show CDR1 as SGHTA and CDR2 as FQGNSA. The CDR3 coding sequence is TGTGCCAGCAGCACCCGACAGAGCTACGAGCAGTACTTC. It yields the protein CASSTRQSYEQYF.